A single sample is the source of the 10 T cell receptor beta chains below, sequenced in a study of memory CD4+ T cells and cytomegalovirus serostatus. Single viable CD3+CD4+CD8-CD45RO+ cells were sorted as the memory CD4+ T cells. Profiling relied on immunoSEQ multiplex PCR, and the TCRdb table lists in-frame clones only, not all of them. The table includes approximately 88,000 clones, 80% detected once. Source material: memory CD4+ T cells from blood. These receptors were obtained from an adult in good health and CMV-seropositive.

This CDR3 reads CASSVDRGKNIQYF. The CDR3, as DNA: TGTGCCAGCAGTGTTGACAGGGGGAAAAACATTCAGTACTTC. The chain joins TRBV2 to TRBJ2-4, with 9 bases that match TRBD1. Germline V gene data show CDR1 as SNHLY and CDR2 as FYNNEI. The J segment lost 4 bases and the V segment lost 4 bases, leaving 2 bases of the junction unmatched. CDR3 size: 14 residues.

This clone was picked up a small number of times. The rearrangement uses TRBV12-5 and TRBJ2-2; D may be TRBD1 (6 bases). V lost 4 bases and J lost 5, with 11 bases in between. This CDR3 comprises 14 residues. Germline V gene sequence: CDR1 LGHNT, CDR2 FRNRAP. The CDR3 DNA reads as TGTGCTAGTGGTTCAGGGGCTCGGACCGGGGAGCTGTTTTTT. Its translation: CASGSGARTGELFF.

This clone was picked up a small number of times. The V call is TRBV1, the J call TRBJ2-5; no DNA check was done on the table's D call, TRBD2. TRBV1 is deemed a pseudogene. CDR3 length: 13 residues. The CDR3 reads CTSSQDRSPAQYF. The CDR3 DNA reads as TGCACCAGCAGCCAAGATCGGTCCCCCGCCCAGTACTTC.

The rearrangement uses TRBV10-1 and TRBJ2-1; D gene unclear. Germline V gene sequence: CDR1 WNHNN, CDR2 SYGVQD (reference sequence). V was pared by 8 bases and J by 9 bases, with 17 bases between. The CDR3 extends over 13 amino acids. CDR3 nucleotide sequence: TGCGCCAGCCGCAATGGGGAATACGGTGAGCAGTTCTTC. Residues: CASRNGEYGEQFF.

This clone has just one count. This chain connects TRBV2 to TRBJ2-5; D may match TRBD1 or TRBD2 (5 bases each). The CDR3 runs to 13 residues. The V gene's germline CDR1 is SNHLY and CDR2 FYNNEI. V was shortened by 7 bases and J by 5 bases, with 14 bases between the two germline ends. The DNA of the CDR3 is TGTGCCAGCATGAGGGGTCCAGGGGAGACCCAGTACTTC. Amino acid sequence: CASMRGPGETQYF.

This clone was observed a handful of times. V gene TRBV19 combines with J gene TRBJ1-4; D is possibly TRBD1 (5 bases). The CDR3 spans 16 residues. Deletions cut 6 bases from V and 8 bases from J, with 22 bases between. Germline values: CDR1 LNHDA, CDR2 SQIVND (reference sequence). The CDR3 DNA follows: TGTGCCAGTAGCCTAGGAGGCAGGGACGGACGGGAAAAACTGTTTTTT. Its protein is CASSLGGRDGREKLFF.

This chain links TRBV7-2 with TRBJ1-3; 8 bases line up with TRBD1. The CDR3 spans 15 residues. The germline V gene has CDR1 SGHTA and CDR2 FQGNSA. Unmatched junction bases numbered 4, after V lost 4 bases and J lost 2 bases. The CDR3 sequence: CASSSKQGAGNTIYF. The CDR3 region has the DNA TGTGCCAGCAGCTCTAAACAGGGGGCTGGAAACACCATATATTTT.

The chain has TRBV28 and TRBJ2-6, with 12 bases that match TRBD1. Trimming at V came to 3 bases and at J to 4 bases, leaving 7 bases not matched to a gene. The germline V gene has CDR1 MDHEN and CDR2 SYDVKM. The CDR3 has 18 amino acids. The CDR3 here is CASSFRGQGAYGANVLTF. CDR3 bases: TGTGCCAGCAGTTTCCGGGGACAGGGGGCTTACGGGGCCAACGTCCTGACTTTC.

The V gene is TRBV5-1, the J gene TRBJ2-3, with TRBD2 matching over 9 bases. V lost 4 bases to trimming and J lost 0 bases; unmatched junction nucleotides: 9. Germline CDR1 SGHRS, CDR2 YFSETQ. This CDR3 contains 17 residues. The CDR3 DNA reads as TGCGCCAGCAGCCCAGCGGGAGGATCACCTAGCACAGATACGCAGTATTTT. Amino acid sequence: CASSPAGGSPSTDTQYF.

This clone was found a few times. The chain recombines TRBV5-5 with TRBJ2-7; 8 bases align to TRBD2. The CDR3 is 17 amino acids. The ends lost 0 bases at V and 0 bases at J; junction bases unmatched: 8. CDR1 SGHKS and CDR2 YYEKEE come from the germline V gene (reference sequence). DNA for the CDR3: TGTGCCAGCAGCTTGGCCGGGGCTAGCGGGCCCTCCTACGAGCAGTACTTC. This encodes CASSLAGASGPSYEQYF.